What follows are 26 T cell receptor beta chains derived from one specimen sequenced in a study of OX40 agonist ivuxolimab in advanced cancers. Profiling relied on immunoSEQ multiplex PCR, and the TCRdb table lists in-frame clones only, not all of them. The sample has 73,000 or so clones; about 86% are singletons. Here the sequenced sample was CD4+ or CD8+ T cells sorted from blood, taken in a trial of the OX40 agonist ivuxolimab. Receptor source: an adult with an advanced solid tumor such as melanoma, head and neck, liver or kidney cancer.

The chain has TRBV19 and TRBJ1-5, with D tentatively TRBD1 (6 bases). The CDR3 is 14 residues long. CDR1 is LNHDA, CDR2 SQIVND, per germline (reference sequence). V was clipped by 5 bases and J by 9 bases, with 17 bases between them. As DNA, the CDR3 is TGTGCCAGTAGTTTCCTGACAGGCCAGGGGCCCCAGCATTTT. It codes for CASSFLTGQGPQHF.

The rearrangement uses TRBV6-6 and TRBJ2-7, with D unclear. Germline CDR1 MNHNY, CDR2 SVGAGI (reference sequence). Trimming took 7 bases from V and 2 from J, leaving 18 bases between them. This CDR3 region has 15 residues. Here the CDR3 reads CASTEAPRWPYEQYF. The CDR3 coding sequence is TGTGCCAGCACCGAGGCCCCGCGTTGGCCCTACGAGCAGTACTTC.

The chain employs TRBV18 and TRBJ2-1; a possible D gene is TRBD1 (5 bases). Germline assignment: CDR1 KGHSH and CDR2 LQKENI. The CDR3 consists of 17 residues. V dropped 3 bases and J dropped 3 bases, with 18 bases sitting between them. CDR3 nucleotide sequence: TGTGCCAGCTCACCCTCAAGGGGCCAGGGCTTCTACAATGAGCAGTTCTTC. Translation gives CASSPSRGQGFYNEQFF.

The chain joins TRBV4-3 to TRBJ2-3, with 7 bases identical to TRBD2. J was trimmed by 4 bases and V by 1 base; bases with no gene match: 11. This CDR3 region has 17 residues. Germline V gene sequence: CDR1 LGHNA, CDR2 YSLEER. DNA of the CDR3: TGCGCCAGCAGCCAAGCTTTTCGGTGGGAGGGCGCAGATACGCAGTATTTT. This encodes CASSQAFRWEGADTQYF.

The chain carries TRBV6-1 and TRBJ2-7; D gene ambiguous. Germline V gene data show CDR1 as MNHNS and CDR2 as SASEGT. V was pared by 6 bases and J by 1 base, with 16 bases between. The CDR3 covers 15 residues. CDR3 DNA sequence: TGTGCCAGCAGCTACAGTCTCCCTACTTCCTACGAGCAGTACTTC. This translates into CASSYSLPTSYEQYF.

This clone was counted only a few times. V usage is TRBV7-8 and J usage is TRBJ2-6; 8 nucleotides line up with TRBD1. With V trimmed by 4 bases and J by 0 bases, 8 bases remained unmatched. The CDR3 runs 18 residues. CDR1 SGHVS and CDR2 FQNEAQ come from the germline V gene. For the CDR3, the DNA is TGTGCCAGCAGCTCCCAAAGACAGGGGTTCTCTGGGGCCAACGTCCTGACTTTC. Protein sequence: CASSSQRQGFSGANVLTF.

The CDR3 is CASHLTVYGYTF. CDR3 DNA: TGTGCCAGCCACCTCACTGTCTATGGCTACACCTTC. The chain uses TRBV6-1 and TRBJ1-2; D is ambiguous. CDR3 length equals 12 residues. The V gene's germline CDR1 is MNHNS and CDR2 SASEGT. Trimming removed 8 bases at V and 4 bases at J, with 11 bases between.

This chain joins TRBV5-1 and TRBJ1-6; D is uncertain. CDR1 and CDR2 from the germline V gene are SGHRS and YFSETQ. Trimming left V 0 bases short and J 0 bases short, with 7 bases between. The CDR3 spans 16 residues. The CDR3 reads CASSLGGSSYNSPLHF. CDR3 nucleotide sequence: TGCGCCAGCAGCTTGGGAGGGAGCTCCTATAATTCACCCCTCCACTTT.

The V and J genes are TRBV7-2 and TRBJ1-3; D ambiguous. Germline-derived CDR1 and CDR2 are SGHTA and FQGNSA. The CDR3 has 12 residues. V lost 2 bases and J 4 bases, leaving 3 bases between the germline ends. CDR3 residues: CASSLLGNTIYF. CDR3 in DNA: TGTGCCAGCAGCTTATTAGGAAACACCATATATTTT.

V is TRBV6-5 and J is TRBJ1-5; 9 nucleotides agree with TRBD1. V dropped 6 bases and J dropped 0; count of bases not matched to a gene: 3. This CDR3 has 15 amino acids. CDR1 is MNHEY, CDR2 SVGAGI, per germline. DNA of the CDR3: TGTGCCAGCAGCCCGGGACAGGGTAGCAATCAGCCCCAGCATTTT. It translates to CASSPGQGSNQPQHF.

The chain is built from TRBV11-2 and TRBJ2-3; the match to TRBD2 covers 7 bases. Germline V gene lookup returns CDR1 SGHAT and CDR2 FQNNGV. The ends lost 5 bases at V and 2 bases at J; junction bases unmatched: 4. The CDR3 length is 14 residues. CDR3 sequence (DNA): TGTGCCAGCAGCCCTCTAGCGGTCACAGATACGCAGTATTTT. Translating it yields CASSPLAVTDTQYF. Full variable domain (missing parts from reference TRBV11-2 and TRBJ2-3): EAGVAQSPRYKIIEKRQSVAFWCNPISGHATLYWYQQILGQGPKLLIQFQNNGVVDDSQLPKDRFSAERLKGVDSTLKIQPAKLEDSAVYLCASSPLAVTDTQYFGPGTRLTVL.

The rearrangement uses TRBV5-5 and TRBJ1-2; 7 bases map to TRBD1. V shed 2 bases and J 4 bases; nucleotides not matched to a gene: 5. CDR1 is SGHKS, CDR2 YYEKEE, per germline (reference sequence). CDR3 length: 14 amino acids. The CDR3 loop reads CASSFGQAGYGYTF. The CDR3 DNA follows: TGTGCCAGCAGCTTCGGACAGGCGGGCTATGGCTACACCTTC. Looking up the rest from reference TRBV5-5 and TRBJ1-2 gives the full variable domain: DAGVTQSPTHLIKTRGQQVTLRCSPISGHKSVSWYQQVLGQGPQFIFQYYEKEERGRGNFPDRFSARQFPNYSSELNVNALLLGDSALYLCASSFGQAGYGYTFGSGTRLTVV.

V gene TRBV2 combines with J gene TRBJ2-2, with a possible D match to TRBD2 (8 bases). Germline V gene sequence: CDR1 SNHLY, CDR2 FYNNEI. This CDR3 has 17 amino acids. V was shortened by 7 bases and J by 3 bases, with 21 bases between the two germline ends. CDR3 region: CASTSGGWDSYTGELFF. CDR3 bases: TGTGCCAGCACCTCGGGGGGGTGGGACAGCTACACCGGGGAGCTGTTTTTT.

Points on this clone: The sample carries other DNA sequences with the same CDR3. The chain carries TRBV9 and TRBJ1-1; 12 nucleotides line up with TRBD1. This CDR3 has 15 amino acids. Losses at the gene ends were 5 bases for V and 2 bases for J; bases not matched to a gene: 4. CDR1 SGDLS and CDR2 YYNGEE come from the germline V gene. For the CDR3, the DNA is TGTGCCAGCAGTGGAGGGACAGGGGGCAACACTGAAGCTTTCTTT. Encoded protein: CASSGGTGGNTEAFF. Full variable domain (remainder filled in from reference TRBV9 and TRBJ1-1): DSGVTQTPKHLITATGQRVTLRCSPRSGDLSVYWYQQSLDQGLQFLIQYYNGEERAKGNILERFSAQQFPDLHSELNLSSLELGDSALYFCASSGGTGGNTEAFFGQGTRLTVV.

The chain carries TRBV7-6 and TRBJ1-3; D remains ambiguous. Germline V gene data show CDR1 as SGHVS and CDR2 as FNYEAQ. The germline V and J ends were trimmed by 5 bases and 0 bases, with 8 bases remaining between them. This CDR3 region has 14 residues. CDR3 sequence: CASSAKSSGNTIYF. CDR3 coding DNA: TGTGCCAGCAGCGCGAAGAGCTCTGGAAACACCATATATTTT.

This rearrangement joins TRBV5-1 to TRBJ2-5, with D uncertain. This CDR3 is 12 amino acids long. Germline-derived CDR1 and CDR2 are SGHRS and YFSETQ. The ends were cut back, 4 bases at V and 2 bases at J, with 6 bases in the middle. CDR3 nucleotide sequence: TGCGCCAGCAGCGCCCTTCAAGAGACCCAGTACTTC. It codes for CASSALQETQYF.

This clone is a singleton in its sample. This chain uses TRBV6-5 with TRBJ2-7; unclear D gene. This CDR3 region has 11 residues. CDR1 and CDR2 from the germline V gene are MNHEY and SVGAGI. Trimming removed 6 bases from V and 8 bases from J, with 11 bases in between. The CDR3 sequence: CASSQSGQQYF. DNA of the CDR3: TGTGCCAGCAGCCAGTCTGGGCAGCAGTACTTC.

The V gene is TRBV7-9, the J gene TRBJ1-6; 12 bases map to TRBD1. The ends lost 4 bases at V and 7 bases at J; junction bases unmatched: 5. This CDR3 is built from 16 residues. The germline CDR1 and CDR2 sequences are SEHNR and FQNEAQ (reference sequence). CDR3: CASSYRDRGQNSPLHF. The CDR3 DNA follows: TGTGCCAGCAGCTACCGGGACAGGGGGCAAAATTCACCCCTCCACTTT.

This rearrangement joins TRBV7-9 to TRBJ2-3, with 7 bases aligning to TRBD1. The CDR3 has 15 residues. Trimming took 4 bases from V and 4 from J; bases not matched to a gene: 8. The germline V gene has CDR1 SEHNR and CDR2 FQNEAQ (reference sequence). Written as DNA, the CDR3 is TGTGCCAGCAGCTCCCGGGACAGAAAGGCAGATACGCAGTATTTT. Translating it yields CASSSRDRKADTQYF.

This clone showed up just a few times. The V call is TRBV18, the J call TRBJ1-1; D unclear. V gave up 8 bases and J gave up 5 bases, with 18 bases separating them. Germline assignment: CDR1 KGHSH and CDR2 LQKENI. This CDR3 is 14 amino acids long. DNA of the CDR3: TGTGCCAGCGGCACTATCCGTGAGAGGACTGAAGCTTTCTTT. Translated: CASGTIRERTEAFF.

The V call is TRBV18, the J call TRBJ1-4; 7 bases align to TRBD1. Germline assignment: CDR1 KGHSH and CDR2 LQKENI. Losses at the gene ends were 3 bases for V and 7 bases for J; bases not matched to a gene: 5. There are 14 residues in the CDR3. In nucleotides, the CDR3 is TGTGCCAGCTCACCGGAACAGGGGAGTGAAAAACTGTTTTTT. Amino acids: CASSPEQGSEKLFF.

This chain connects TRBV7-3 to TRBJ1-2, with 9 bases lining up with TRBD1. Germline V lookup: CDR1 SGHTA, CDR2 FQGTGA. Trimming removed 5 bases from V and 6 bases from J; junction bases left unmatched: 7. The CDR3 length is 14 residues. The CDR3, as DNA: TGTGCCAGCAGCCCAACAGGGGGCAGGGATGGCTACACCTTC. Encoded protein: CASSPTGGRDGYTF.

This chain links TRBV11-2 with TRBJ2-5; D tentatively fits TRBD1 or TRBD2 (6 bases each). Looked up from germline, CDR1 is SGHAT and CDR2 is FQNNGV. The CDR3 covers 14 residues. Trimming stripped 5 bases from V and 5 bases from J, with 15 bases between. The CDR3 nucleotides are TGTGCCAGCAGCCCCCGGAGGGGGGCCGAGACCCAGTACTTC. Its protein product is CASSPRRGAETQYF.

This clone was detected only a few times. The V call is TRBV6-5, the J call TRBJ2-3; no firm D call. V lost 2 bases to trimming and J lost 4 bases, with 7 bases between them. Germline loops: CDR1 MNHEY, CDR2 SVGAGI. The CDR3 length is 13 residues. The CDR3 DNA follows: TGTGCCAGCAGTTACCGGCAGGCAGATACGCAGTATTTT. It codes for CASSYRQADTQYF.

The V gene is TRBV6-1, the J gene TRBJ2-2; TRBD1 aligns across 10 bases. With V trimmed by 4 bases and J by 4 bases, 3 bases remained unmatched. This CDR3 has 15 residues. CDR1 is MNHNS, CDR2 SASEGT, per germline. The CDR3: CASSADRGFTGELFF. The DNA of the CDR3 is TGTGCCAGCAGTGCGGACAGGGGGTTCACCGGGGAGCTGTTTTTT.

The chain has TRBV11-2 and TRBJ1-1; perhaps TRBD1 as D (6 bases). V shed 5 bases and J shed 5 bases, with 18 bases lying between them. This CDR3 region has 15 residues. From germline, CDR1 is SGHAT and CDR2 FQNNGV. CDR3 loop: CASSPGIGGTTEAFF. The CDR3 region has the DNA TGTGCCAGCAGCCCTGGAATCGGGGGCACGACTGAAGCTTTCTTT.